These 17 T cell receptor beta chains were all obtained from the same sample, sequenced in a study of blood T cell repertoires in COVID-19. Generated by immunoSEQ multiplex PCR, the TCRdb table keeps only in-frame clones and is missing some. In the table there are roughly 100,000 clones, around 85% of which are singletons. Specimen: peripheral blood. The receptors stem from a woman older than 75 with active or convalescent COVID-19.

A single count supports this clone. The rearrangement links TRBV19 to TRBJ1-5, with D possibly matching TRBD1 (5 bases). V lost 0 bases and J 4 bases, leaving 10 bases between the germline ends. Germline V gives CDR1 LNHDA, CDR2 SQIVND (reference sequence). The CDR3 spans 15 residues. CDR3: CASSIDRGRNQPQHF. The CDR3 nucleotides read TGTGCCAGTAGTATAGATAGGGGAAGGAATCAGCCCCAGCATTTT.

This chain connects TRBV4-1 to TRBJ1-1; D is perhaps TRBD1 (5 bases). The CDR3 length is 15 residues. Germline V lookup: CDR1 MGHRA, CDR2 YSYEKL. V was cut by 4 bases and J by 1 base, with 13 bases left in between. As DNA, the CDR3 is TGCGCCAGCAGCCCTCTCCTGACAGCGAACACTGAAGCTTTCTTT. Translated, it gives CASSPLLTANTEAFF.

This sequence joins TRBV4-3 and TRBJ2-3; 8 bases agree with TRBD1. This CDR3 has 17 amino acids. The V gene end was trimmed by 4 bases and the J gene end by 3 bases; junction bases not matched to a gene: 12. Germline lookup yields CDR1 LGHNA and CDR2 YSLEER. The chain's CDR3 is CASSLDRGSLATDTQYF. Here the CDR3 DNA reads TGCGCCAGCAGCCTCGACAGGGGATCCCTCGCGACAGATACGCAGTATTTT.

The CDR3, as DNA: TGTGCCAGCAGCTTGTCACAGGGAAGGGGGACTAACTATGGCTACACCTTC. Its translation: CASSLSQGRGTNYGYTF. This sequence joins TRBV5-5 and TRBJ1-2; perhaps TRBD1 as D (6 bases). V was shortened by 1 base and J by 0 bases, with 16 bases between the two germline ends. The CDR3 has 17 residues. CDR1 and CDR2 from the germline V gene are SGHKS and YYEKEE (reference sequence).

Note on this clone: The sample carries other DNA sequences with the same CDR3. CDR3 residues: CASSPRTEAFF. The CDR3 coding sequence is TGTGCCAGCAGTCCACGGACTGAAGCTTTCTTT. The rearrangement uses TRBV28 and TRBJ1-1, with D uncertain. This CDR3 contains 11 residues. Between the trimmed V and J ends, which lost 5 bases and 5 bases, there was a span of 6 bases. Germline V gene sequence: CDR1 MDHEN, CDR2 SYDVKM.

This clone was recorded only once. This chain joins TRBV6-5 and TRBJ2-7; 8 nucleotides align to TRBD1. This CDR3 has 15 residues. V dropped 4 bases and J dropped 0; count of bases not matched to a gene: 5. Germline-derived CDR1 and CDR2 are MNHEY and SVGAGI. The CDR3 DNA follows: TGTGCCAGCAGTTCAACCGGGACAGGCTCCTACGAGCAGTACTTC. The encoded protein is CASSSTGTGSYEQYF.

The V and J genes are TRBV15 and TRBJ1-4, with TRBD1 matching over 8 bases. The CDR3 has 17 residues. J lost 6 bases, V lost 0 bases, and 9 bases had no gene match. Germline CDR1 and CDR2: LNHNV and YYDKDF (reference sequence). Written as DNA, the CDR3 is TGTGCCACCAGCAGAGACCGACCCGGGACAGGTTATGAAAAACTGTTTTTT. It yields the protein CATSRDRPGTGYEKLFF. Full variable domain (outside the CDR3, taken from reference TRBV15 and TRBJ1-4): DAMVIQNPRYQVTQFGKPVTLSCSQTLNHNVMYWYQQKSSQAPKLLFHYYDKDFNNEADTPDNFQSRRPNTSFCFLDIRSPGLGDTAMYLCATSRDRPGTGYEKLFFGSGTQLSVL.

This chain joins TRBV18 and TRBJ1-1; the D gene is possibly TRBD1 (6 bases). There are 16 residues in the CDR3. Deletions cut 4 bases from V and 1 base from J, with 16 bases between. Germline CDR1 and CDR2: KGHSH and LQKENI. The CDR3 nucleotides are TGTGCCAGCTCACACCGTCGGACAGAACCGAACACTGAAGCTTTCTTT. It encodes CASSHRRTEPNTEAFF. Looking up the rest from reference TRBV18 and TRBJ1-1 gives the full variable domain: NAGVMQNPRHLVRRRGQEARLRCSPMKGHSHVYWYRQLPEEGLKFMVYLQKENIIDESGMPKERFSAEFPKEGPSILRIQQVVRGDSAAYFCASSHRRTEPNTEAFFGQGTRLTVV.

The V gene is TRBV7-6, the J gene TRBJ2-7, with 7 bases identical to TRBD2. Trimming took 1 base from V and 1 from J; bases not matched to a gene: 7. The CDR3 has 16 amino acids. Germline CDR1 and CDR2: SGHVS and FNYEAQ. The CDR3 coding sequence is TGTGCCAGCAGCTTAGTAGGCCAGCGGGGTTCCTACGAGCAGTACTTC. Translated: CASSLVGQRGSYEQYF.

The chain combines TRBV10-3 with TRBJ1-6; D call uncertain. V was pared by 2 bases and J by 10 bases, with 15 bases between. The V gene's germline CDR1 is ENHRY and CDR2 SYGVKD. The CDR3 extends over 15 amino acids. The CDR3 region has the DNA TGTGCCATCAGTGAGGCCTCAGGCTTCGGATCACCCCTCCACTTT. Encoded protein: CAISEASGFGSPLHF.

This clone was found a few times. The V gene is TRBV11-2, the J gene TRBJ2-5; TRBD2 matches 9 bases. Germline assignment: CDR1 SGHAT and CDR2 FQNNGV. The CDR3 spans 14 residues. V lost 0 bases, J lost 9 bases, and 5 bases stayed unmatched. The CDR3: CASSLEAGGRAQYF. The CDR3, as DNA: TGTGCCAGCAGCTTAGAGGCGGGGGGGCGGGCCCAGTACTTC.

This CDR3 reads CASSLYPGMNTEAFF. In DNA, the CDR3 is TGTGCCAGCAGTTTATACCCGGGAATGAACACTGAAGCTTTCTTT. The rearrangement uses TRBV27 and TRBJ1-1; D not resolved. V was cut by 1 base and J by 0 bases, with 9 bases left in between. The CDR3 contains 15 residues. Germline lookup yields CDR1 MNHEY and CDR2 SMNVEV (reference sequence).

This chain uses TRBV18 with TRBJ2-1, with 12 bases that match TRBD2. In germline, CDR1 is KGHSH, CDR2 LQKENI. The CDR3 runs 19 residues. Trimming at V came to 3 bases and at J to 7 bases, leaving 16 bases not matched to a gene. The CDR3 region has the DNA TGTGCCAGCTCACCCCGACTAGCGGGAGTGAGAGTGGTTGTGAATGAGCAGTTCTTC. This translates into CASSPRLAGVRVVVNEQFF.

J is TRBJ1-1 and V is TRBV28, with D tentatively TRBD1 (6 bases). The length of the CDR3 is 19 residues. The ends were cut back, 1 base at V and 0 bases at J, with 21 bases in the middle. CDR1 is MDHEN and CDR2 is SYDVKM in the germline V gene. Here the CDR3 DNA reads TGTGCCAGCAGTTTATCTATACAGGGTACCACTTCCCTGAACACTGAAGCTTTCTTT. It translates to CASSLSIQGTTSLNTEAFF.

The chain employs TRBV3-1 (or the pseudogene TRBV3-2) and TRBJ2-7; a weak D match, TRBD1 (6 bases). The CDR3 covers 14 residues. V lost 3 bases and J lost 2, with 11 bases in between. From germline, CDR1 is LGHDT and CDR2 YNNKEL (reference sequence). The CDR3 sequence is CASSHTGYTYEQYF. Here the CDR3 DNA reads TGTGCCAGCAGCCATACAGGGTATACCTACGAGCAGTACTTC.

This clone appeared once. CDR3 DNA sequence: TGTGCCAGCAGCCCGGGCCGAGGGACATTTAACACCGGGGAGCTGTTTTTT. It translates to CASSPGRGTFNTGELFF. The rearrangement links TRBV5-4 to TRBJ2-2, with D possibly TRBD1 on 6 matching bases. Between the trimmed V and J ends, which lost 4 bases and 2 bases, there was a span of 18 bases. The CDR3 extends over 17 amino acids. Per the germline V gene, CDR1 is SGHNT and CDR2 is YYREEE (reference sequence).

This clone is a singleton in its sample. The V gene is TRBV19, the J gene TRBJ2-7; 11 bases are a match to TRBD2. Germline V gene sequence: CDR1 LNHDA, CDR2 SQIVND (reference sequence). V shed 6 bases and J 4 bases; nucleotides not matched to a gene: 5. The CDR3 length is 14 residues. CDR3 loop: CASSPGLAGYEQYF. The CDR3 DNA reads TGTGCCAGTAGCCCCGGACTAGCGGGTTACGAGCAGTACTTC.